These 14 T cell receptor beta chains originate from one sample sequenced in a study of post-analysis software for immune sequencing data. Whole-study results and caveats: Patients used about five TRBV segments, including TRBV5-6, TRBV5-1 and TRBV20-1, more often than controls.

These receptors have no identified antigens. Every TCR beta cDNA library bore unique molecular identifiers. TCRdb itself ran the PCR reads through MiXCR, one entry per CDR3 protein. The sample has about 180,000 distinct CDR3 sequences, about 29% seen once. Sequencing input: blood. Receptors originate from a girl under 18 with multiple sclerosis.

Many counts were recorded for this clonotype. V is TRBV7-3 and J is TRBJ2-5; the D gene is possibly TRBD2 (5 bases). CDR1 and CDR2 (germline): SGHTA, FQGTGA. The CDR3 extends over 15 amino acids. Trimming removed 3 bases at V and 2 bases at J, with 13 bases between. CDR3 amino acids: CASSFGLDSQETQYF. In DNA form, the CDR3 reads TGTGCCAGCAGCTTCGGACTCGACTCTCAAGAGACCCAGTACTTC.

This clonotype was detected only a few times. J is TRBJ2-7 and V is TRBV5-6, with unresolved D. The assigned J gene may be wrong: the sequence end matches TRBJ2-5 better. Germline V gene lookup returns CDR1 SGHDT and CDR2 YYEEEE. This CDR3 is built from 12 residues. CDR3 protein: CASSLFAKTQYF. CDR3 in DNA: TGTGCCAGCAGCTTGTTTGCGAAGACCCAGTACTTC.

The rearrangement uses TRBV20-1 and TRBJ2-2, with D possibly TRBD1 on 6 matching bases. V was clipped by 3 bases and J by 0 bases, with 8 bases between them. Germline V gene lookup returns CDR1 DFQATT and CDR2 SNEGSKA (reference sequence). This CDR3 contains 14 residues. The DNA for the CDR3 is TGCAGTGCTAGGGGGGACACGAACACCGGGGAGCTGTTTTTT. It translates to CSARGDTNTGELFF.

This clonotype has more than one count but fewer than ten. V is TRBV7-2 and J is TRBJ2-3, with 10 bases that match TRBD2. V lost 0 bases to trimming and J lost 6 bases; unmatched junction nucleotides: 6. The germline gives CDR1 SGHTA, CDR2 FQGNSA. The CDR3 runs 16 residues. The DNA of the CDR3 is TGTGCCAGCAGCTTAGCAGCGGGAGGGCCCGGGGATACGCAGTATTTT. This gives the protein CASSLAAGGPGDTQYF.

This clonotype was seen at least ten times. The genes are TRBV29-1 and TRBJ1-1; D is unresolved. The germline V gene encodes CDR1 SQVTM and CDR2 ANQGSEA. The germline V and J ends were trimmed by 4 bases and 1 base, with 10 bases remaining between them. The CDR3 runs 13 residues. The CDR3 nucleotides are TGCAGCGTTGGACAAGTATCGAACACTGAAGCTTTCTTT. It is translated as CSVGQVSNTEAFF.

Notes on this clonotype: A single base separates this from a much larger clone, so it may be a read error. CDR3 nucleotide sequence: TGCAGTGCTGGCGGGCAGGGGAACCTGGCCAAAAACATTCAGTACTTC. Amino acids: CSAGGQGNLAKNIQYF. The rearrangement joins TRBV20-1 to TRBJ2-4; TRBD1 is a possible D gene (6 bases). Germline values: CDR1 DFQATT, CDR2 SNEGSKA (reference sequence). V was trimmed by 5 bases and J by 1 base, leaving 18 bases between them. CDR3 size: 16 residues.

A few counts support this clonotype. The genes are TRBV13 and TRBJ2-2; the D gene is possibly TRBD2 (6 bases). The V gene's germline CDR1 is PRHDT and CDR2 FYEKMQ (reference sequence). The CDR3 has 14 residues. V was shortened by 5 bases and J by 4 bases, with 11 bases between the two germline ends. In DNA form, the CDR3 reads TGTGCCAGCAGCCGGGAGCTCCTCACCGGGGAGCTGTTTTTT. It yields the protein CASSRELLTGELFF.

This clonotype was counted at least ten times. This chain connects TRBV4-1 to TRBJ2-7; D is unresolved. V was clipped by 2 bases and J by 3 bases, with 20 bases between them. Germline V gives CDR1 MGHRA, CDR2 YSYEKL. The CDR3 loop spans 17 amino acids. The DNA of the CDR3 is TGCGCCAGCAGCCAACTACTTGGGGTCGTCACCTACTACGAGCAGTACTTC. Translated: CASSQLLGVVTYYEQYF.

This clonotype was counted ten times or more. The chain combines TRBV4-1 with TRBJ1-2; D may be TRBD1 (5 bases). V was pared by 4 bases and J by 4 bases, with 13 bases between. CDR3 length: 14 residues. Germline V gene lookup returns CDR1 MGHRA and CDR2 YSYEKL. DNA of the CDR3: TGCGCCAGCAGCCCTGGGACGGGGTCCTATGGCTACACCTTC. Translating it yields CASSPGTGSYGYTF.

A word on this clonotype: One junction end does not reproduce the germline sequence, and a read error may be involved. This chain uses TRBV7-2 with TRBJ2-1; the D is unclear. Germline lookup yields CDR1 SGHTA and CDR2 FQGNSA. This CDR3 has 16 residues. The CDR3 sequence: CASSLSIPPSYNGQFF. In DNA, the CDR3 is TGTGCCAGCAGCTTATCGATCCCTCCATCCTACAATGGGCAGTTCTTC.

This clonotype was found many times. The genes are TRBV7-9 and TRBJ1-1, with a possible D match to TRBD1 (5 bases). The CDR3 is made up of 13 amino acids. From germline, CDR1 is SEHNR and CDR2 FQNEAQ (reference sequence). V was pared by 5 bases and J by 5 bases, with 12 bases between. CDR3 in amino acids: CASSQQDRTEAFF. In nucleotides, the CDR3 is TGTGCCAGCAGCCAACAGGACCGGACTGAAGCTTTCTTT.

This clonotype was seen many times. J is TRBJ2-1 and V is TRBV5-1; TRBD2 matches at 8 bases. This CDR3 comprises 15 residues. The V and J ends lost 2 bases and 4 bases, in that order; junction bases with no gene match: 5. Germline-derived CDR1 and CDR2 are SGHRS and YFSETQ. The CDR3, as DNA: TGCGCCAGCAGCTTTTCTACTAGCGGATACAATGAGCAGTTCTTC. Translated, it gives CASSFSTSGYNEQFF.

This clonotype has more than one count but fewer than ten. The rearrangement uses TRBV28 and TRBJ2-7; D may be TRBD1 (5 bases). This CDR3 region has 15 residues. Per germline, CDR1 MDHEN and CDR2 SYDVKM. Trimming removed 5 bases from V and 2 bases from J, with 16 bases in between. The CDR3 loop reads CASSLMDTPAYEQYF. The CDR3 DNA sequence: TGTGCCAGCAGTCTGATGGACACCCCGGCCTACGAGCAGTACTTC.

The chain is built from TRBV7-3 and TRBJ2-1, with 12 bases that match TRBD2. The CDR3 runs to 15 residues. Trimming at V came to 4 bases and at J to 4 bases, leaving 2 bases not matched to a gene. Germline V gene data show CDR1 as SGHTA and CDR2 as FQGTGA. The CDR3 loop is CASSSTSGGYNEQFF. CDR3 nucleotide sequence: TGTGCCAGCAGCTCGACTAGCGGGGGTTACAATGAGCAGTTCTTC.